These 23 T cell receptor beta chains were sequenced from one sample in a study of blood T cell repertoires in COVID-19. Sequencing used immunoSEQ multiplex PCR; TCRdb keeps in-frame clones, though not all of them. Counted here are 200,000 to 250,000 clones, around 80% occurring once; the ten biggest clones make up approximately 4.3%. The sample taken for sequencing was PBMCs or T cells enriched from blood (not recorded which). These receptors all come from a man aged 25 to 40 with acute COVID-19.

The V and J genes are TRBV24-1 and TRBJ2-2; tentatively, D is TRBD1 (5 bases). V gave up 1 base and J gave up 3 bases, with 5 bases separating them. The CDR3 is 14 amino acids. Germline lookup yields CDR1 KGHDR and CDR2 SFDVKD. The CDR3 is CATSDFRDTGELFF. The DNA for the CDR3 is TGTGCCACCAGTGATTTCAGGGACACCGGGGAGCTGTTTTTT.

The chain couples TRBV7-6 to TRBJ1-1, with 9 bases fitting TRBD1. J lost 3 bases, V lost 5 bases, and 10 bases had no gene match. Germline values: CDR1 SGHVS, CDR2 FNYEAQ. This CDR3 region has 16 residues. CDR3 sequence reads: CASSPITGGADTEAFF. The CDR3 bases are TGTGCCAGCAGCCCTATTACAGGGGGCGCGGACACTGAAGCTTTCTTT.

The count of this clone is one. The V gene is TRBV3-1 (or the pseudogene TRBV3-2), the J gene TRBJ2-1; tentative D call: TRBD1 (7 bases). Germline V lookup: CDR1 LGHDT, CDR2 YNNKEL (reference sequence). The CDR3 is 11 residues long. V was pared by 5 bases and J by 10 bases, with 9 bases between. CDR3: CASSSGGEQFF. The CDR3 region has the DNA TGTGCCAGCAGCTCAGGGGGGGAGCAGTTCTTC.

CDR3 sequence (DNA): TGTGCCAACAGAGGCAAGGGGAGGGATGAGCAGTTCTTC. Its translation is CANRGKGRDEQFF. The chain is built from TRBV2 and TRBJ2-1; 7 bases align to TRBD2. There are 13 residues in the CDR3. Per germline, CDR1 SNHLY and CDR2 FYNNEI. Trimming removed 10 bases from V and 8 bases from J; junction bases left unmatched: 11.

The genes are TRBV19 and TRBJ2-5; 9 nucleotides line up with TRBD1. The CDR3 covers 13 residues. Germline V gene lookup returns CDR1 LNHDA and CDR2 SQIVND (reference sequence). Trimming removed 7 bases from V and 5 bases from J; junction bases left unmatched: 5. The CDR3 region has the DNA TGTGCCAGTATACAGGGGGCTTGGGAGACCCAGTACTTC. This sequence encodes CASIQGAWETQYF.

The V and J genes are TRBV3-1 (or the pseudogene TRBV3-2) and TRBJ2-7; D not resolved. The CDR3 length is 14 residues. Germline CDR1 is LGHDT and CDR2 is YNNKEL (reference sequence). With 0 bases removed from V and 0 bases from J, the gap between germline ends came to 6 bases. The CDR3 DNA reads as TGTGCCAGCAGCCAAGATCCCGGCTCCTACGAGCAGTACTTC. Residues: CASSQDPGSYEQYF.

This chain uses TRBV7-6 with TRBJ2-4; perhaps TRBD1 as D (6 bases). The CDR3 loop spans 17 amino acids. Germline CDR1 and CDR2: SGHVS and FNYEAQ. V was trimmed by 0 bases and J by 2 bases, leaving 14 bases between them. The CDR3 nucleotides are TGTGCCAGCAGCTTAGCGACGGGACACACGACCAAAAACATTCAGTACTTC. It translates to CASSLATGHTTKNIQYF.

This clone is a singleton in its sample. The chain has TRBV3-1 (or the pseudogene TRBV3-2) and TRBJ2-3, with a possible D match to TRBD2 (5 bases). Looked up from germline, CDR1 is LGHDT and CDR2 is YNNKEL (reference sequence). The CDR3 is made up of 17 amino acids. Trimming shortened V by 0 bases and J by 2 bases, and 15 bases separated the two germline ends. CDR3 in amino acids: CASSQEWLGGATDTQYF. The CDR3 DNA is TGTGCCAGCAGCCAAGAATGGCTAGGAGGAGCCACAGATACGCAGTATTTT.

The chain combines TRBV2 with TRBJ2-3; 10 bases match TRBD1. The V segment lost 4 bases and the J segment 5 bases; nucleotides outside the gene matches: 9. Germline lookup yields CDR1 SNHLY and CDR2 FYNNEI. The CDR3 is 16 amino acids. CDR3 DNA sequence: TGTGCCAGCAGTGTTTGGACAGGGGGAGATCAAGATACGCAGTATTTT. Protein product: CASSVWTGGDQDTQYF.

J is TRBJ2-1 and V is TRBV6-1; D is perhaps TRBD1 (6 bases). The germline gives CDR1 MNHNS, CDR2 SASEGT. This CDR3 spans 14 amino acids. V lost 6 bases and J lost 1, with 10 bases in between. The CDR3 sequence is CASRDSPSYNEQFF. The CDR3 DNA follows: TGTGCCAGCAGGGACAGTCCTTCCTACAATGAGCAGTTCTTC.

The chain employs TRBV7-9 and TRBJ1-1; 7 bases line up with TRBD1. This CDR3 spans 15 amino acids. Losses at the gene ends were 3 bases for V and 5 bases for J; bases not matched to a gene: 9. Germline loops: CDR1 SEHNR, CDR2 FQNEAQ (reference sequence). CDR3 DNA sequence: TGTGCCAGCAGCTTTGGGGAGACAGGGAAAACTGAAGCTTTCTTT. It codes for CASSFGETGKTEAFF.

The count of this clone is one. The rearrangement links TRBV6-5 to TRBJ2-7, with D possibly matching TRBD2 (5 bases). The V end lost 6 bases, the J end lost 3 bases, and 12 bases lay between the germline ends. Germline CDR1 MNHEY, CDR2 SVGAGI. The CDR3 runs to 13 residues. CDR3 loop: CASSRPGIYEQYF. In DNA form, the CDR3 reads TGTGCCAGCAGCCGTCCGGGGATCTACGAGCAGTACTTC.

CDR3 DNA sequence: TGTGCCAGTAGTACCCCAGGGAGGAACGAGCAGTACTTC. This gives the protein CASSTPGRNEQYF. The chain couples TRBV19 to TRBJ2-7, with D perhaps TRBD2 (6 bases). V was trimmed by 4 bases and J by 5 bases, leaving 12 bases between them. Germline V CDR1 and CDR2: LNHDA, SQIVND (reference sequence). CDR3 length: 13 residues.

This chain connects TRBV6-1 to TRBJ1-2; D unresolved. The CDR3 sequence is 15 residues long. The germline V and J ends were trimmed by 3 bases and 4 bases, with 15 bases remaining between them. From germline, CDR1 is MNHNS and CDR2 SASEGT. The CDR3 sequence: CASSDVVRSPYGYTF. Written as DNA, the CDR3 is TGTGCCAGCAGTGATGTGGTGCGGTCCCCCTATGGCTACACCTTC.

This chain links TRBV2 with TRBJ1-5; no definite D call. CDR3 length: 13 residues. The V and J ends lost 6 bases and 6 bases respectively, with 12 bases between them. The V gene's germline CDR1 is SNHLY and CDR2 FYNNEI. The CDR3 sequence: CASRPGPSQPQHF. The CDR3 DNA is TGTGCCAGCAGGCCTGGCCCCTCTCAGCCCCAGCATTTT.

V usage is TRBV6-1 and J usage is TRBJ2-7; 15 bases are a match to TRBD2. The CDR3 is made up of 16 amino acids. Germline trimming cut 1 base from V and 12 bases from J; bases unmatched to any gene: 10. CDR1 and CDR2 from the germline V gene are MNHNS and SASEGT. DNA of the CDR3: TGTGCCAGCAGTGAAGTGGCGGGACTAGCGGGGGGTCGGGGGTACTTC. As protein: CASSEVAGLAGGRGYF.

This chain joins TRBV5-6 and TRBJ2-5, with 11 bases fitting TRBD2. After removal of 2 bases from V and 10 bases from J, the junction contained 7 bases not matched to a gene. Germline V gene lookup returns CDR1 SGHDT and CDR2 YYEEEE. The CDR3 covers 14 residues. CDR3 region: CASSFWASGGHQYF. The CDR3 DNA reads TGTGCCAGCAGCTTTTGGGCTAGCGGGGGGCACCAGTACTTC.

The chain uses TRBV5-6 and TRBJ1-2; 9 bases map to TRBD1. V trimming: 4 bases; J trimming: 4 bases; junction bases outside the gene matches: 8. Germline CDR1 is SGHDT and CDR2 is YYEEEE. The CDR3 runs 15 residues. This chain's CDR3 is CASSPGQGGTYGYTF. In nucleotides, the CDR3 is TGTGCCAGCAGCCCGGGACAGGGAGGTACCTATGGCTACACCTTC.

The rearrangement links TRBV6-5 to TRBJ1-6, with TRBD1 matching over 8 bases. This CDR3 is built from 14 residues. V shed 2 bases, J shed 10 bases, and the junction held 4 bases outside the gene matches. Germline V gives CDR1 MNHEY, CDR2 SVGAGI. The CDR3 sequence is CASSYRQGASPLHF. The CDR3 coding sequence is TGTGCCAGCAGTTACCGGCAGGGGGCATCACCCCTCCACTTT.

This clone was seen a few times. The chain has TRBV2 and TRBJ2-2; D perhaps matches TRBD1 (5 bases). Germline V gives CDR1 SNHLY, CDR2 FYNNEI. The CDR3 has 14 residues. Written as DNA, the CDR3 is TGTGCAGCAACCGGCAGGGCCAACACCGGGGAGCTGTTTTTT. Translating gives CAATGRANTGELFF.

V is TRBV11-2 and J is TRBJ1-6; D possibly corresponds to TRBD1 (5 bases). CDR1 is SGHAT and CDR2 is FQNNGV in the germline V gene. The CDR3 consists of 19 residues. The germline V and J ends were trimmed by 1 base and 5 bases, with 21 bases remaining between them. The CDR3 coding sequence is TGTGCCAGCAGCTTAGGATGGGGCACCACAAAGCTAAATAATTCACCCCTCCACTTT. It codes for CASSLGWGTTKLNNSPLHF.

The V call is TRBV4-2, the J call TRBJ1-2; no clear D gene. The V end lost 0 bases, the J end lost 10 bases, and 9 bases lay between the germline ends. Germline V gene data show CDR1 as LGHNA and CDR2 as YNFKEQ. CDR3 length: 12 amino acids. CDR3 bases: TGTGCCAGCAGCCAAGATTCAACTCTCTACACCTTC. It codes for CASSQDSTLYTF.

This clone was recorded only once. V usage is TRBV9 and J usage is TRBJ2-2; 11 bases agree with TRBD1. Per germline, CDR1 SGDLS and CDR2 YYNGEE. The CDR3 has 16 residues. The V gene end was trimmed by 2 bases and the J gene end by 6 bases; junction bases not matched to a gene: 6. CDR3 sequence (DNA): TGTGCCAGCAGCGTTGGGACAGGGGGGAATTCCGGGGAGCTGTTTTTT. Translated, it gives CASSVGTGGNSGELFF.